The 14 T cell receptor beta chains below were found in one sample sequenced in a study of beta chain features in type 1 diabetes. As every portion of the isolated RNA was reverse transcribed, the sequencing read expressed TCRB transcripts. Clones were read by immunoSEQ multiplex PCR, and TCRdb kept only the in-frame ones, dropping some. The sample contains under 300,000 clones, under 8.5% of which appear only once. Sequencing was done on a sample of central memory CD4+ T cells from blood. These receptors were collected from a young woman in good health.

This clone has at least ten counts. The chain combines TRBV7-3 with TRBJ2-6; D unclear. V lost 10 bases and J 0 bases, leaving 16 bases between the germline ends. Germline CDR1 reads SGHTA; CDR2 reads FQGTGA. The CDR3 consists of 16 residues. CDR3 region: CATTPYISSGANVLTF. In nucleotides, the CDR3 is TGTGCCACCACCCCATATATTAGCTCTGGGGCCAACGTCCTGACTTTC.

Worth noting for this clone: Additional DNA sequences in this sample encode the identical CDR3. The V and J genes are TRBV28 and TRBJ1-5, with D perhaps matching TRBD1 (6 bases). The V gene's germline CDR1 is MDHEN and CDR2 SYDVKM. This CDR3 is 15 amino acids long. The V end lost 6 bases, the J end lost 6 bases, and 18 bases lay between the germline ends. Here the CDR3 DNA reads TGTGCCAGCAGCCTCCCAAGTGGGGGGCCTCAGCCCCAGCATTTT. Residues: CASSLPSGGPQPQHF.

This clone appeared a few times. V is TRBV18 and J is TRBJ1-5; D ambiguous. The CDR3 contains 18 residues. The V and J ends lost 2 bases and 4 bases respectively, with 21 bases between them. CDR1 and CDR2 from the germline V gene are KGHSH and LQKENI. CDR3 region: CASSPVRQVGVLNQPQHF. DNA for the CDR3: TGTGCCAGCTCACCAGTACGGCAGGTTGGGGTTCTGAATCAGCCCCAGCATTTT.

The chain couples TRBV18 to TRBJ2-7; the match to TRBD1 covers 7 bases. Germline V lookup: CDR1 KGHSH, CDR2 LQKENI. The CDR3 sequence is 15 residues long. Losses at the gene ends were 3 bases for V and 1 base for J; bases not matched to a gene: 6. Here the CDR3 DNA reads TGTGCCAGCTCACCGACAGGGATATCGTCCTACGAGCAGTACTTC. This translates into CASSPTGISSYEQYF.

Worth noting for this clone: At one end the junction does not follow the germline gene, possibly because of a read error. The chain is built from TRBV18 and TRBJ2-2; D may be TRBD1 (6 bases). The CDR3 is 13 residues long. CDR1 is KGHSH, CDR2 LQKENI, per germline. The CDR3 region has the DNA TGTGCCAGTTCACAGGGAAACACCGGGGAGCTGTTTTTT. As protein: CASSQGNTGELFF. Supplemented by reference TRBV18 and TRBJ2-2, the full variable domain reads NAGVMQNPRHLVRRRGQEARLRCSPMKGHSHVYWYRQLPEEGLKFMVYLQKENIIDESGMPKERFSAEFPKEGPSILRIQQVVRGDSAAYFCASSQGNTGELFFGEGSRLTVL.

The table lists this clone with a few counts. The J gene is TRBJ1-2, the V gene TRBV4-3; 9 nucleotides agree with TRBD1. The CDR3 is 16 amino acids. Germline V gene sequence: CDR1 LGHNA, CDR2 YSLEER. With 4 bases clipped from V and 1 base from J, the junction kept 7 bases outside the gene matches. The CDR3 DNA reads TGCGCCAGCAGCCCCACCGGGACAGGGATTAACTATGGCTACACCTTC. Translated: CASSPTGTGINYGYTF.

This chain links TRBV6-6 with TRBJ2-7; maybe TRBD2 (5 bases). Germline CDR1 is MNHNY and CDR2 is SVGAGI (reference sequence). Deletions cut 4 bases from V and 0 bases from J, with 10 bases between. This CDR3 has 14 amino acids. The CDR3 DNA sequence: TGTGCCAGCAGTTTGACTACTAGCTCCTACGAGCAGTACGTC. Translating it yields CASSLTTSSYEQYV.

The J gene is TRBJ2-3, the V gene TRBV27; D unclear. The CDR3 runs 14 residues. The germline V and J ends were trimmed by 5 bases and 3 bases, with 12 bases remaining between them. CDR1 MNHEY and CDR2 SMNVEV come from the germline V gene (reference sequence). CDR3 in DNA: TGTGCCAGCAGTCCCCGTATAGTTACAGATACGCAGTATTTT. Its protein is CASSPRIVTDTQYF.

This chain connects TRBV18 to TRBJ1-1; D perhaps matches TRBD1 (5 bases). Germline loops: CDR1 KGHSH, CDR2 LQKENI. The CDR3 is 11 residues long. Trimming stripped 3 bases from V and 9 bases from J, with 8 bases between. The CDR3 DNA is TGTGCCAGCTCACCGGAGGGGAAAGCTTTCTTT. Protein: CASSPEGKAFF.

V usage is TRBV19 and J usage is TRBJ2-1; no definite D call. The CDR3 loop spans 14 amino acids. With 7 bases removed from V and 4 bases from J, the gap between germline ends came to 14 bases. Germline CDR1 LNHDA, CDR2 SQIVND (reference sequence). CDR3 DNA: TGTGCCAGTAATGCCCCGGCGGTTTACAATGAGCAGTTCTTC. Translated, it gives CASNAPAVYNEQFF.

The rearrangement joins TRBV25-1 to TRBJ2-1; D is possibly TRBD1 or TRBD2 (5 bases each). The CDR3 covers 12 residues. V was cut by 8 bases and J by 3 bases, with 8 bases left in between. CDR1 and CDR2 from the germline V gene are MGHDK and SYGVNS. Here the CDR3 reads CASRDRYNEQFF. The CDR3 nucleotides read TGTGCCAGCCGGGACCGCTACAATGAGCAGTTCTTC.

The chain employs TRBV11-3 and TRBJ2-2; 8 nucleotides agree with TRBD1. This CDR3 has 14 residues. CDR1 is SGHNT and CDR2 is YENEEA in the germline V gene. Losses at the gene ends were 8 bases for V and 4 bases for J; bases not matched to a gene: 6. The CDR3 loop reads CASSDRGATGELFF. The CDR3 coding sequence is TGTGCCAGCTCCGACAGGGGTGCCACCGGGGAGCTGTTTTTT.

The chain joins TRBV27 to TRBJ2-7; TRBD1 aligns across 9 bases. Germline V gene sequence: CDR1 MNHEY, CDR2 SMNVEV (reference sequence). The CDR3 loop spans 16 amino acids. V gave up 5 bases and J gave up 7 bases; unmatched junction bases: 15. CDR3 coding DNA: TGTGCCAGCAGTCCAACTTTGGGACAGGGAACATGGGAGCAGTACTTC. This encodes CASSPTLGQGTWEQYF.

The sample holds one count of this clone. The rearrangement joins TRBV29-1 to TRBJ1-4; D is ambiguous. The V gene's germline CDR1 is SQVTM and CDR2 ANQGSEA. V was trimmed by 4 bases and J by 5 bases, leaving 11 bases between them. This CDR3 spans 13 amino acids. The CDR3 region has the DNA TGCAGCGTTGTTCGGGAATCAAATGAAAAACTGTTTTTT. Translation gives CSVVRESNEKLFF.